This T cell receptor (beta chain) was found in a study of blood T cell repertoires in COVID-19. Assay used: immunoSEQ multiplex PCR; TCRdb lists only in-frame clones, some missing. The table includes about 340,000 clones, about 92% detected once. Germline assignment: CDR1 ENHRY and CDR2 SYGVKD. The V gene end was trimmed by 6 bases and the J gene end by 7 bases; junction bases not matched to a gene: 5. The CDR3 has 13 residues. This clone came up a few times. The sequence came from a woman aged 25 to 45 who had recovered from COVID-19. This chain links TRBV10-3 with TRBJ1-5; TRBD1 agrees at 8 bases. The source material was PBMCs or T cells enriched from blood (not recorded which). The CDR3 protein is CAISSTGAQPQHF. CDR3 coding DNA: TGTGCCATCAGCTCGACAGGGGCCCAGCCCCAGCATTTT.